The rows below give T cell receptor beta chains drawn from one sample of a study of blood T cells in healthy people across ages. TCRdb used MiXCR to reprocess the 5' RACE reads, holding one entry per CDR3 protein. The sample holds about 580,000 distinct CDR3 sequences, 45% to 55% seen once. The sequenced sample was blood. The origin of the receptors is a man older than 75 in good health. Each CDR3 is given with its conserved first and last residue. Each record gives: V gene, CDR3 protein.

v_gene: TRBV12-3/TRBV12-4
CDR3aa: CASRIAGGKNEQYF

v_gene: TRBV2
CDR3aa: CASRGTWGNEQFF

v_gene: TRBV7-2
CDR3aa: CASSLGITATNYEQYF

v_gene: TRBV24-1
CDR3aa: CATSDGAGGLQETQYF

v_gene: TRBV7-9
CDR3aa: CASRPSDYTDTQYF

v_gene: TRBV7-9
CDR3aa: CASSTRTGLIDAYEQYF

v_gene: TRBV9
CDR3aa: CASSVGTSGGDNEQFF

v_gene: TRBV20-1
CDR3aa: CSARESDWWEGGTDTQYF

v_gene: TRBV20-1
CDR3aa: CSARKVQGAINEQFF

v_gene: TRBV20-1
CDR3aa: CSARNPANQETQYF

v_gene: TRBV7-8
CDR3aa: CASSLVSGGYNEQYF

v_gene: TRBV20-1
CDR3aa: CSASPRTGIGGTQYF

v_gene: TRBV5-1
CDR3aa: CASSLGQGYDTQYF

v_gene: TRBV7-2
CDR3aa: CASSLGAEYTDTQYF

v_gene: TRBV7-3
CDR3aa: CASSSGQMNTGELFF

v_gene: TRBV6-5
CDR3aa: CASSYSIQRGEQFF

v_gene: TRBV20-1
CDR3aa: CSARDLEWDAYGYTF

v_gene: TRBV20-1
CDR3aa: CSAGAGGLGTTDTQYF

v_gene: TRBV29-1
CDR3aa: CSVRGVTDTQYF

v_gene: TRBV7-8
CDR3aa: CASRIGTAKNTEAFF

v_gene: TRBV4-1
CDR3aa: CASTQGLANDNEQFF

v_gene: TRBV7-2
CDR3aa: CASSSGSGRAVGFNEQFF

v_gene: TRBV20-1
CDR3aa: CSATPLAAQETQYF

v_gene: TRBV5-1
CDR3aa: CASSLTWMVRTDTQYF

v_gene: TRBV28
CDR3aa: CASTPGTGGLETYEQYF

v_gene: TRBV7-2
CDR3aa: CASSLGTGNSETQYF

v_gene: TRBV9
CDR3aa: CASSVAVSSGNTIYF

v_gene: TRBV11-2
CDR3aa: CASSQTIAGLYNEQFF

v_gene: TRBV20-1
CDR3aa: CSASVGRAYGYTF

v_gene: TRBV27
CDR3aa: CASSTITGTEAFF

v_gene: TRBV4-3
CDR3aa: CASSHGGAGGYTF

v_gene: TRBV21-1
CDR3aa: CASSKEGTHNTGELFF

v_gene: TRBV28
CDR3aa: CASSSGGVEKLFF

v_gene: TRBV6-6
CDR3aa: CASSYSAGRDSPLHF

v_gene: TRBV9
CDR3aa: CASNGGGTDTQYF